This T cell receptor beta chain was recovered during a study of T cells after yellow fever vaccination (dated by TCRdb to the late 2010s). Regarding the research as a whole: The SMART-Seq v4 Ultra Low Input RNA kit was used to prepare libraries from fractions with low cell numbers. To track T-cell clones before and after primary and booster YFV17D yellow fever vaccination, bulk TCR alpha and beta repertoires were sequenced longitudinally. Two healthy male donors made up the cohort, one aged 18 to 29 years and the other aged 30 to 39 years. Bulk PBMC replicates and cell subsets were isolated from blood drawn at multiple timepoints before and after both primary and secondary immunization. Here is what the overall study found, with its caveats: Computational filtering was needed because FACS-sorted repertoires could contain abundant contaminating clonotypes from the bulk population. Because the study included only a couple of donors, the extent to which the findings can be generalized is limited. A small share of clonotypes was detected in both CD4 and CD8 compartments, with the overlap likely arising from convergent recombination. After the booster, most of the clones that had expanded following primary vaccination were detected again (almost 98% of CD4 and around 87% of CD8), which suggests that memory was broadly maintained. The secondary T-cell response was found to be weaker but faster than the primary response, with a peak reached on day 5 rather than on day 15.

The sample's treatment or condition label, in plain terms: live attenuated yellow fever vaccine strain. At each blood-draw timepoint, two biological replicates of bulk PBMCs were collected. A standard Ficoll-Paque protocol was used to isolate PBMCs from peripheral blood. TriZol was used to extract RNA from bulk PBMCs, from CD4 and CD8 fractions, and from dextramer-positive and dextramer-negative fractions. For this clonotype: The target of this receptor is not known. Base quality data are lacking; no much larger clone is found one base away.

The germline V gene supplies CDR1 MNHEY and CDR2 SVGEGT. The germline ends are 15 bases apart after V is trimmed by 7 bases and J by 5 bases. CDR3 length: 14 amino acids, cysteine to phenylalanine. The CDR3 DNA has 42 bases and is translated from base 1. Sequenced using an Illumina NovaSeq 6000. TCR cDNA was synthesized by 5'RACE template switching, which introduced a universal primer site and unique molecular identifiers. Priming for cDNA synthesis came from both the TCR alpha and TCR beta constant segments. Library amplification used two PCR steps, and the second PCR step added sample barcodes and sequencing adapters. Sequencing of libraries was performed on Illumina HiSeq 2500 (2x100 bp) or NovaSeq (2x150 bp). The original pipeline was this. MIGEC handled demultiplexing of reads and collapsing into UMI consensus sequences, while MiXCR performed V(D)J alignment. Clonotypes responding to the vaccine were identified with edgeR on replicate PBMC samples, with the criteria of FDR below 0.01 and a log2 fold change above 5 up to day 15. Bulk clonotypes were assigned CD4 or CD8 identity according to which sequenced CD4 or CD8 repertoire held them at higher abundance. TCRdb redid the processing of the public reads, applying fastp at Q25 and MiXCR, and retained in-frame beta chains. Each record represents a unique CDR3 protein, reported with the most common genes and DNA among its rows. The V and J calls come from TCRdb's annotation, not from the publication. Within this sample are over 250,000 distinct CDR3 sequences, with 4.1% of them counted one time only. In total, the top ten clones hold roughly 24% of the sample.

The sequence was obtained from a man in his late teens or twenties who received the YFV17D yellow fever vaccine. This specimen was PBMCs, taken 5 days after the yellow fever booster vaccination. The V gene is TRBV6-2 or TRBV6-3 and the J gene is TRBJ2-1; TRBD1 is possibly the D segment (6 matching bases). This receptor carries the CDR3 CASMRGGNNNEQFF. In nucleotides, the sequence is TGTGCCAGCATGCGAGGGGGAAACAACAATGAGCAGTTCTTC.